The next 14 T cell receptor beta chains were all read from a single sample in a study of T cells after yellow fever vaccination. TCRdb re-called the 5' RACE reads through MiXCR, storing one row per CDR3 protein. The sample carries 100,000 to 150,000 distinct CDR3 sequences, about 8.8% recorded once. Source: CD8+ T cells sorted from PBMCs, taken on the day of the yellow fever booster vaccination. Source of these receptors: a man aged 18 to 30 who received the YFV17D yellow fever vaccine.

The chain has TRBV11-2 and TRBJ2-1; 9 positions agree with TRBD1. The germline V gene has CDR1 SGHAT and CDR2 FQNNGV. Trimming took 2 bases from V and 5 from J; bases not matched to a gene: 13. The length of the CDR3 is 18 residues. This CDR3 reads CASSLSWAGDRADNEQFF. In nucleotides, the CDR3 is TGTGCCAGCAGCTTATCTTGGGCTGGGGACAGGGCCGACAATGAGCAGTTCTTC.

This clonotype was counted only a few times. The chain links TRBV15 to TRBJ2-7, with a weak D call TRBD1 (5 bases). V lost 0 bases and J 7 bases, leaving 13 bases between the germline ends. This CDR3 spans 14 amino acids. CDR1 is LNHNV and CDR2 is YYDKDF in the germline V gene (reference sequence). DNA for the CDR3: TGTGCCACCAGCAGAGATTACGACAGTCTGGAGCAGTACGTC. Translating it yields CATSRDYDSLEQYV.

A few counts support this clonotype. V usage is TRBV21-1 and J usage is TRBJ2-3; the tabulated D call, TRBD2, remains unverified against the DNA. TRBV21-1 is an annotated pseudogene. The CDR3 length is 20 residues. CDR3 protein: CASSKGYRGGGIRSTDTQYF. In DNA form, the CDR3 reads TGTGCCAGCAGCAAAGGATACCGCGGGGGGGGGATAAGAAGCACAGATACGCAGTATTTT.

The chain joins TRBV6-2 or TRBV6-3 to TRBJ1-2, with a weak D call TRBD1 (5 bases). V lost 7 bases and J 6 bases, leaving 15 bases between the germline ends. Per the germline V gene, CDR1 is MNHEY and CDR2 is SVGEGT. This CDR3 spans 13 amino acids. Here the CDR3 DNA reads TGTGCCAGCACCGACTCGGGGCTCGATGGCTACACCTTC. Translated: CASTDSGLDGYTF.

The chain combines TRBV5-3 with TRBJ2-1, with 7 positions matching TRBD2. TRBV5-3 is an ORF for which the function is uncertain. The CDR3 spans 16 residues. The junction had 7 bases not matched to a gene; V was cut back by 4 bases and J by 0 bases. As DNA, the CDR3 is TGTGCCAGAAGCCCAGCTAGCGGAAGCTCCTACAATGAGCAGTTCTTC. This encodes CARSPASGSSYNEQFF.

The chain is built from TRBV29-1 and TRBJ2-1, with a possible D match to TRBD2 (5 bases). Germline V gene lookup returns CDR1 SQVTM and CDR2 ANQGSEA. The CDR3 totals 12 residues. V was clipped by 3 bases and J by 9 bases, with 12 bases between them. The CDR3 bases are TGCAGCGTTGAGGAGGTTTCGGCTGAGCAGTTCTTC. This codes for CSVEEVSAEQFF.

The genes are TRBV27 and TRBJ2-6; no clear D. V was cut by 5 bases and J by 0 bases, with 8 bases left in between. The germline gives CDR1 MNHEY, CDR2 SMNVEV (reference sequence). This CDR3 contains 15 residues. Here the CDR3 DNA reads TGTGCCAGCAGTGCACACTACTCTGGGGCCAACGTCCTGACTTTC. Its translation is CASSAHYSGANVLTF.

This CDR3 reads CASSPSPSGGPTDTQYF. In DNA form, the CDR3 reads TGTGCCAGCAGTCCATCCCCGAGCGGGGGGCCCACAGATACGCAGTATTTT. The chain recombines TRBV27 with TRBJ2-3; 9 nucleotides agree with TRBD2. J lost 2 bases, V lost 5 bases, and 11 bases had no gene match. The V gene's germline CDR1 is MNHEY and CDR2 SMNVEV (reference sequence). CDR3 length: 17 amino acids.

Ten or more counts support this clonotype. This rearrangement joins TRBV12-3 or TRBV12-4 to TRBJ2-2; D is uncertain. The CDR3 is made up of 11 amino acids. Between the trimmed V and J ends, which lost 6 bases and 6 bases, there was a span of 5 bases. The CDR3 sequence: CASSPPGELFF. The CDR3 DNA is TGTGCCAGCAGCCCTCCCGGGGAGCTGTTTTTT.

This clonotype came up many times. The chain has TRBV25-1 and TRBJ1-6; tentatively, D is TRBD1 (5 bases). From germline, CDR1 is MGHDK and CDR2 SYGVNS. V shed 8 bases and J shed 10 bases, with 6 bases lying between them. This CDR3 contains 10 residues. CDR3 amino acids: CASGGSPLHF. CDR3 DNA sequence: TGTGCCAGCGGGGGGTCACCCCTCCACTTT.

The table lists this clonotype with many counts. This chain uses TRBV20-1 with TRBJ2-5; D possibly corresponds to TRBD1 (5 bases). Germline V gene sequence: CDR1 DFQATT, CDR2 SNEGSKA (reference sequence). The V and J ends lost 6 bases and 5 bases respectively, with 16 bases between them. The CDR3 loop spans 13 amino acids. The CDR3 DNA reads as TGCAGTGCCTATAAGGGGCAGTTGGAGACCCAGTACTTC. Translation: CSAYKGQLETQYF.

The sample holds many counts of this clonotype. The chain links TRBV4-1 to TRBJ2-7; D may be TRBD1 or TRBD2 (5 bases each). Trimming cost V 6 bases and J 0 bases, with 15 bases left between them. This CDR3 is built from 15 residues. The germline V gene encodes CDR1 MGHRA and CDR2 YSYEKL. Here the CDR3 reads CASRRATADSYEQYF. The CDR3 DNA sequence: TGCGCCAGCAGACGGGCGACAGCGGACTCCTACGAGCAGTACTTC.

This clonotype has at least ten counts. This chain joins TRBV11-3 and TRBJ2-1, with no clear D. The CDR3 has 12 residues. CDR1 is SGHNT, CDR2 YENEEA, per germline. The germline V and J ends were trimmed by 1 base and 4 bases, with 2 bases remaining between them. The CDR3 reads CASSLGYNEQFF. DNA of the CDR3: TGTGCCAGCAGCTTAGGGTACAATGAGCAGTTCTTC. The full variable domain, completed using reference TRBV11-3 and TRBJ2-1, is EAGVVQSPRYKIIEKKQPVAFWCNPISGHNTLYWYLQNLGQGPELLIRYENEEAVDDSQLPKDRFSAERLKGVDSTLKIQPAELGDSAVYLCASSLGYNEQFFGPGTRLTVL.

The chain carries TRBV4-1 and TRBJ1-1, with no clear D. With 1 base removed from V and 4 bases from J, the gap between germline ends came to 7 bases. The CDR3 extends over 13 amino acids. CDR1 is MGHRA, CDR2 YSYEKL, per germline. The CDR3 DNA reads TGCGCCAGCAGCCAAGCCACAGTCACTGAAGCTTTCTTT. This translates into CASSQATVTEAFF.